These T cell receptor beta chains were read from a single sample in a study of blood T cell repertoires in COVID-19. Sequencing was performed with immunoSEQ multiplex PCR; in TCRdb, only in-frame clones are kept and a portion is missing. The sample records roughly 61,000 clones, around nine tenths being singletons. Sequenced: peripheral blood. These receptors were taken from a man older than 75 with acute or convalescent COVID-19. CDR3s include the opening cysteine and the closing phenylalanine or tryptophan. The D gene is left open where the match is weak. The listing skips clone size in some rows; elsewhere it reads once, few, many or a size class.

>TRBJ2-7|TRBV28|TRBD2|-
TGTGCCAGCAGTCGGGGGGGGAGCTCCTACGAGCAGTACTTC
CASSRGGSSYEQYF
>TRBJ1-5|TRBV19|-|-
TGTGCCAGTAGTATGGAAGGGAGTCAGCCCCAGCATTTT
CASSMEGSQPQHF
>TRBJ2-7|TRBV5-6|TRBD2|-
TGTGCCAGCAGCCCCGGGACTAGCGGGGTCCACTACGAGCAGTACTTC
CASSPGTSGVHYEQYF
>TRBJ1-4|TRBV14|-|-
TGTGCCAGCAGCGGGACATATGAAAAACTGTTTTTT
CASSGTYEKLFF
>TRBJ2-3|TRBV11-2|TRBD1|-
TGTGCCAGCAGCTTAGAAACGGACAGGGGGCGCAGAGATACGCAGTATTTT
CASSLETDRGRRDTQYF
>TRBJ1-5|TRBV5-1|TRBD1|-
TGCGCCAGCAGCCAGGGGGCTGGGAGTCAGCCCCAGCATTTT
CASSQGAGSQPQHF
>TRBJ2-1|TRBV9|-|few
TGTGCCAGCAGCGTAGGGATAGCCTTGAGGCAGTTCTTC
CASSVGIALRQFF
>TRBJ2-7|TRBV6-5|TRBD1|-
TGTGCCAGCAGTTGGACAGGGGGCGCGTTTTACGAGCAGTACTTC
CASSWTGGAFYEQYF
>TRBJ2-6|TRBV4-1|TRBD1|-
TGCGCCAGCAGTATACAGGGGATAGGGGCCAACGTCCTGACTTTC
CASSIQGIGANVLTF
>TRBJ2-2|TRBV13|-|-
TGTGCCAGCAGCCACGGACAGAACACCGGGGAGCTGTTTTTT
CASSHGQNTGELFF
>TRBJ2-2|TRBV7-9|TRBD2|-
TGTGCCAGCAGCTTAGACCTAGCGGGGGCACACACCGGGGAGCTGTTTTTT
CASSLDLAGAHTGELFF
>TRBJ2-1|TRBV27|TRBD2|-
TGTGCCAGCAGTTTCTTTGCCCCTAGCGGGGGGGATACGACCTACAATGAGCAGTTCTTC
CASSFFAPSGGDTTYNEQFF
>TRBJ2-7|TRBV5-1|TRBD1|-
TGCGCCAGCAGCTTGGGACAGGGGGGAGCATACGAGCAGTACTTC
CASSLGQGGAYEQYF
>TRBJ2-7|TRBV6-5|-|-
TGTGCCAGCAGTTACTCAGCCAAACGGTTCGGTTACGAGCAGTACTTC
CASSYSAKRFGYEQYF
>TRBJ1-3|TRBV7-2|-|-
TGTGCCAGCAGTTCAGGCAGGGCCTCTGGAAACACCATATATTTT
CASSSGRASGNTIYF
>TRBJ1-6|TRBV18|-|-
TGTGCCAGCTCACGTCGGGCCCCCGGCAGGGAATATTCACCCCTCCACTTT
CASSRRAPGREYSPLHF